The 22 T cell receptor beta chains listed next were all sequenced from one sample in a study of blood T cell repertoires in COVID-19. Assay used: immunoSEQ multiplex PCR; TCRdb lists only in-frame clones, some missing. This sample has over 400,000 clones, with 80% to 90% found just once. Material for sequencing was PBMCs or T cells enriched from blood (not recorded which). All receptors come from a woman aged 60-70 years who had recovered from COVID-19.

This sequence joins TRBV6-2 or TRBV6-3 and TRBJ1-1; a weak D match, TRBD1 (5 bases). Germline assignment: CDR1 MNHEY and CDR2 SVGEGT. This CDR3 is 16 amino acids long. V was shortened by 6 bases and J by 2 bases, with 19 bases between the two germline ends. In nucleotides, the CDR3 is TGTGCCAGCAGCTTGATCGGGACTCTACTTAACACTGAAGCTTTCTTT. It codes for CASSLIGTLLNTEAFF.

The chain carries TRBV10-3 and TRBJ1-2; maybe TRBD1 (6 bases). The CDR3 has 16 amino acids. Trimming shortened V by 3 bases and J by 4 bases, and 18 bases separated the two germline ends. The germline gives CDR1 ENHRY, CDR2 SYGVKD. The CDR3 region is CAISDPTGSGSYGYTF. As DNA, the CDR3 is TGTGCCATCAGTGACCCTACAGGGAGCGGGAGCTATGGCTACACCTTC.

The chain is built from TRBV7-2 and TRBJ1-2, with D possibly matching TRBD1 (5 bases). V gave up 0 bases and J gave up 4 bases, with 18 bases separating them. CDR1 and CDR2 from the germline V gene are SGHTA and FQGNSA. The CDR3 extends over 17 amino acids. The CDR3 nucleotides are TGTGCCAGCAGCTTAGCACCGTCCGGGGGACGATCCTATGGCTACACCTTC. As protein: CASSLAPSGGRSYGYTF.

This chain uses TRBV24-1 with TRBJ2-2, with TRBD1 matching over 7 bases. The CDR3 spans 14 residues. In germline, CDR1 is KGHDR, CDR2 SFDVKD. The trim removed 8 bases at V and 3 bases at J, leaving 5 bases unmatched. In DNA, the CDR3 is TGTGCCACCAAAAACACAGGGGACACCGGGGAGCTGTTTTTT. This sequence encodes CATKNTGDTGELFF.

This chain links TRBV7-9 with TRBJ2-1; 8 bases are shared with TRBD2. This CDR3 is built from 15 residues. V lost 5 bases to trimming and J lost 3 bases; unmatched junction nucleotides: 6. Germline V CDR1 and CDR2: SEHNR, FQNEAQ (reference sequence). The CDR3 DNA follows: TGTGCCAGCAGCGAACGGGGGGGCCGCTACAATGAGCAGTTCTTC. Protein: CASSERGGRYNEQFF.

The gene calls are TRBV6-5 and TRBJ2-7; 11 bases fit TRBD1. The length of the CDR3 is 14 residues. With 6 bases clipped from V and 4 bases from J, the junction kept 5 bases outside the gene matches. Germline V gene sequence: CDR1 MNHEY, CDR2 SVGAGI. The CDR3, as DNA: TGTGCCAGCAGAAGGACAGGGGGCTGGTACGAGCAGTACGTC. It encodes CASRRTGGWYEQYV.

V and J are TRBV10-3 and TRBJ2-7, with D maybe TRBD1 (5 bases). The germline V gene encodes CDR1 ENHRY and CDR2 SYGVKD. This CDR3 contains 9 residues. The V end was cut by 11 bases, the J end by 9 bases, with 11 bases between. Here the CDR3 reads CALPQGQYV. The DNA of the CDR3 is TGTGCCTTACCTCAGGGGCAGTACGTC.

The J gene is TRBJ2-3, the V gene TRBV24-1; weak D call: TRBD1 (6 bases). The CDR3 contains 15 residues. Trimming cost V 6 bases and J 1 base, with 13 bases left between them. Germline CDR1 is KGHDR and CDR2 is SFDVKD. In nucleotides, the CDR3 is TGTGCCACCAGTAGAGCAGGGGTCGGCACAGATACGCAGTATTTT. Translation gives CATSRAGVGTDTQYF.

V usage is TRBV9 and J usage is TRBJ2-5; D uncertain. The germline gives CDR1 SGDLS, CDR2 YYNGEE. With 4 bases removed from V and 4 bases from J, the gap between germline ends came to 14 bases. CDR3 size: 14 residues. The CDR3 region has the DNA TGTGCCAGCAGCTCCGGGTCCGCCGGAGAGACCCAGTACTTC. Protein sequence: CASSSGSAGETQYF.

The chain couples TRBV2 to TRBJ2-3; unclear D gene. This CDR3 is built from 13 residues. Germline values: CDR1 SNHLY, CDR2 FYNNEI. Trimming stripped 8 bases from V and 1 base from J, with 10 bases between. CDR3 protein: CASLSVGTDTQYF. In DNA form, the CDR3 reads TGTGCCAGCCTCAGCGTGGGCACAGATACGCAGTATTTT.

The rearrangement links TRBV4-1 to TRBJ2-7, with 10 bases identical to TRBD1. Germline V gives CDR1 MGHRA, CDR2 YSYEKL. The CDR3 has 16 amino acids. V lost 3 bases to trimming and J lost 4 bases; unmatched junction nucleotides: 9. The CDR3 DNA sequence: TGCGCCAGCAGCCAGGGCGGGACAGGGGCCCAGTACGAGCAGTACTTC. Its translation: CASSQGGTGAQYEQYF.

This chain links TRBV9 with TRBJ1-6; 11 bases match TRBD1. V trimming: 3 bases; J trimming: 4 bases; junction bases outside the gene matches: 9. This CDR3 region has 18 residues. From germline, CDR1 is SGDLS and CDR2 YYNGEE. CDR3 region: CASSGGTGGTVYNSPLHF. In DNA form, the CDR3 reads TGTGCCAGCAGCGGCGGGACAGGGGGAACGGTGTATAATTCACCCCTCCACTTT. Filled out from reference TRBV9 and TRBJ1-6, the complete variable domain reads DSGVTQTPKHLITATGQRVTLRCSPRSGDLSVYWYQQSLDQGLQFLIQYYNGEERAKGNILERFSAQQFPDLHSELNLSSLELGDSALYFCASSGGTGGTVYNSPLHFGNGTRLTVT.

The chain carries TRBV7-9 and TRBJ2-7; D may be TRBD2 (5 bases). Trimming stripped 2 bases from V and 3 bases from J, with 11 bases between. The CDR3 extends over 14 amino acids. The germline V gene encodes CDR1 SEHNR and CDR2 FQNEAQ (reference sequence). The CDR3 loop is CASSLRTEGYEQYF. The CDR3 DNA reads TGTGCCAGCAGCTTAAGGACCGAGGGCTACGAGCAGTACTTC.

This chain uses TRBV19 with TRBJ2-7, with D perhaps TRBD2 (5 bases). V lost 6 bases and J lost 2, with 14 bases in between. The V gene's germline CDR1 is LNHDA and CDR2 SQIVND (reference sequence). The CDR3 has 14 residues. DNA of the CDR3: TGTGCCAGTAGCCGCCCGGACGGGGCCTACGAGCAGTACTTC. It codes for CASSRPDGAYEQYF.

This clone turned up a few times. The rearrangement uses TRBV5-1 and TRBJ2-1; possibly TRBD1 for D (5 bases). Per the germline V gene, CDR1 is SGHRS and CDR2 is YFSETQ. Trimming left V 5 bases short and J 0 bases short, with 21 bases between. This CDR3 has 18 amino acids. The CDR3: CASSWGPMTVRSYNEQFF. The CDR3 bases are TGCGCCAGCAGTTGGGGCCCTATGACAGTTCGCTCCTACAATGAGCAGTTCTTC. The whole variable domain, remainder taken from reference TRBV5-1 and TRBJ2-1, is KAGVTQTPRYLIKTRGQQVTLSCSPISGHRSVSWYQQTPGQGLQFLFEYFSETQRNKGNFPGRFSGRQFSNSRSEMNVSTLELGDSALYLCASSWGPMTVRSYNEQFFGPGTRLTVL.

This chain links TRBV5-1 with TRBJ2-6; perhaps TRBD2 as D (5 bases). V lost 3 bases to trimming and J lost 1 base, with 11 bases between them. The CDR3 is 16 amino acids. Per the germline V gene, CDR1 is SGHRS and CDR2 is YFSETQ. CDR3 amino acids: CASSSGTGSGANVLTF. As DNA, the CDR3 is TGCGCCAGCAGCTCTGGAACGGGGTCTGGGGCCAACGTCCTGACTTTC.

This clone was seen only a few times. The genes are TRBV5-5 and TRBJ1-6; 9 nucleotides align to TRBD1. The germline V gene encodes CDR1 SGHKS and CDR2 YYEKEE (reference sequence). V trimming: 4 bases; J trimming: 7 bases; junction bases outside the gene matches: 6. The CDR3 runs 15 residues. CDR3 loop: CASSRRTGDNSPLHF. The CDR3, as DNA: TGTGCCAGCAGCCGCCGGACAGGGGACAATTCACCCCTCCACTTT.

J is TRBJ1-5 and V is TRBV27; D not resolved. CDR3 size: 16 residues. Trimming left V 3 bases short and J 2 bases short, with 14 bases between. From germline, CDR1 is MNHEY and CDR2 SMNVEV (reference sequence). The CDR3 bases are TGTGCCAGCAGTTTGAGGACTCCTCGGGGCAATCAGCCCCAGCATTTT. Its translation is CASSLRTPRGNQPQHF.

The CDR3 reads CASSRTTGESGNTIYF. DNA of the CDR3: TGCGCCAGCAGTCGAACTACAGGGGAATCTGGAAACACCATATATTTT. The chain couples TRBV4-1 to TRBJ1-3; 7 positions agree with TRBD1. The CDR3 runs 16 residues. Germline-derived CDR1 and CDR2 are MGHRA and YSYEKL. The V segment lost 6 bases and the J segment 1 base; nucleotides outside the gene matches: 9.

CDR3 coding DNA: TGCGCCAGCAGCCAGGGACAGGGGGTGAATGAGCAGTTCTTC. This translates into CASSQGQGVNEQFF. This sequence joins TRBV4-1 and TRBJ2-1, with 11 nucleotides matching TRBD1. The CDR3 spans 14 residues. Germline V gene sequence: CDR1 MGHRA, CDR2 YSYEKL. The ends lost 3 bases at V and 7 bases at J; junction bases unmatched: 2.

This rearrangement joins TRBV9 to TRBJ2-3, with D possibly being TRBD2 (7 bases). Trimming cost V 1 base and J 6 bases, with 18 bases left between them. The CDR3 sequence is 16 residues long. In germline, CDR1 is SGDLS, CDR2 YYNGEE. The CDR3 DNA is TGTGCCAGCAGCGTATCCCCCGGGGGGCCCCCGGATACGCAGTATTTT. Its protein is CASSVSPGGPPDTQYF.

The chain combines TRBV9 with TRBJ1-1; D not certain. Trimming left V 4 bases short and J 1 base short, with 11 bases between. CDR3 length: 14 amino acids. CDR1 SGDLS and CDR2 YYNGEE come from the germline V gene. CDR3 bases: TGTGCCAGCAGCCTTAGTGCGCAGAACACTGAAGCTTTCTTT. It is translated as CASSLSAQNTEAFF.